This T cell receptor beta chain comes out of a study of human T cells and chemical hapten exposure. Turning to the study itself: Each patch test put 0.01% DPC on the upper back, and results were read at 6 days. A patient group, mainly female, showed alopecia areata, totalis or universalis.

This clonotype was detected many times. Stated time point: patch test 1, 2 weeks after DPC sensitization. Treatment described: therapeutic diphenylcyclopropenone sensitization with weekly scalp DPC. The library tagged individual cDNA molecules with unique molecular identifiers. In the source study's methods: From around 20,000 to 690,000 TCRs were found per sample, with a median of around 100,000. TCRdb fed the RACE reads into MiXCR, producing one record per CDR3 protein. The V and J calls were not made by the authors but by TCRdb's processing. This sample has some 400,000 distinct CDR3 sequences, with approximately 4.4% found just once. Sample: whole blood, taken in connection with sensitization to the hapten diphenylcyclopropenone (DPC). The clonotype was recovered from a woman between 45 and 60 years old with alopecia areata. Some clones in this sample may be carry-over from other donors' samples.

The CDR3: CASTGAQGGPQPQHF. CDR3 in DNA: TGTGCCAGCACCGGAGCCCAGGGAGGACCCCAGCCCCAGCATTTT. The V call is TRBV28, the J call TRBJ1-5; a possible D gene is TRBD1 (5 bases). The V gene's germline CDR1 is MDHEN and CDR2 SYDVKM. The V end lost 7 bases, the J end lost 7 bases, and 20 bases lay between the germline ends. The CDR3 has 15 residues.